These 10 T cell receptor beta chains were sequenced from one sample in a study of blood T cell repertoires in COVID-19. The method was immunoSEQ multiplex PCR; TCRdb's version includes in-frame clones alone and lacks a portion of them. The sample lists hundreds of thousands of clones, 75% to 90% occurring once. The specimen was peripheral blood. The receptors come from a woman aged 25 to 39 with active or convalescent COVID-19.

This chain connects TRBV5-1 to TRBJ2-7, with 11 nucleotides matching TRBD1. The CDR3 loop spans 16 amino acids. Germline values: CDR1 SGHRS, CDR2 YFSETQ. The J segment lost 3 bases and the V segment lost 6 bases, leaving 11 bases of the junction unmatched. Here the CDR3 DNA reads TGCGCCAGCAAGTCCGGAGGGACAGGGGGGTTCTACGAGCAGTACTTC. It translates to CASKSGGTGGFYEQYF.

This clone has just one count. The chain recombines TRBV28 with TRBJ2-2, with a weak D call TRBD1 (6 bases). There are 16 residues in the CDR3. CDR1 MDHEN and CDR2 SYDVKM come from the germline V gene. V shed 5 bases and J shed 0 bases, with 13 bases lying between them. CDR3 sequence reads: CASSAPGTPNTGELFF. In DNA form, the CDR3 reads TGTGCCAGCAGTGCCCCCGGGACACCGAACACCGGGGAGCTGTTTTTT. The whole variable domain, filled in from reference TRBV28 and TRBJ2-2, reads DVKVTQSSRYLVKRTGEKVFLECVQDMDHENMFWYRQDPGLGLRLIYFSYDVKMKEKGDIPEGYSVSREKKERFSLILESASTNQTSMYLCASSAPGTPNTGELFFGEGSRLTVL.

The chain employs TRBV19 and TRBJ2-5; TRBD2 matches at 7 bases. CDR1 and CDR2 from the germline V gene are LNHDA and SQIVND (reference sequence). Trimming removed 4 bases from V and 7 bases from J; junction bases left unmatched: 9. CDR3 size: 14 residues. CDR3 region: CASSTRDYPRTQYF. The DNA of the CDR3 is TGTGCCAGTAGTACTAGGGACTACCCCAGGACCCAGTACTTC.

This clone has a single count. This rearrangement joins TRBV6-5 to TRBJ1-1; a possible D gene is TRBD1 (6 bases). Germline V CDR1 and CDR2: MNHEY, SVGAGI. The V end lost 1 base, the J end lost 5 bases, and 8 bases lay between the germline ends. There are 13 residues in the CDR3. CDR3 nucleotide sequence: TGTGCCAGCAGTTACTTTGGACAGACTGAAGCTTTCTTT. It encodes CASSYFGQTEAFF.

The V gene is TRBV6-5, the J gene TRBJ1-6, with D unclear. V was clipped by 2 bases and J by 5 bases, with 10 bases between them. The germline V gene encodes CDR1 MNHEY and CDR2 SVGAGI. There are 15 residues in the CDR3. CDR3 sequence reads: CASSYGGEDNSPLHF. The CDR3 nucleotides read TGTGCCAGCAGTTACGGCGGGGAGGATAATTCACCCCTCCACTTT.

V gene TRBV6-6 combines with J gene TRBJ2-7; 8 nucleotides agree with TRBD1. The CDR3 length is 14 residues. J lost 2 bases, V lost 5 bases, and 5 bases had no gene match. The germline V gene encodes CDR1 MNHNY and CDR2 SVGAGI (reference sequence). The DNA for the CDR3 is TGTGCCAGCAGTGAGCCGGACAGGGCCTACGAGCAGTACTTC. This translates into CASSEPDRAYEQYF.

CDR3 sequence: CASSLALAGGPAAKNIQYF. CDR3 DNA: TGTGCCAGCAGCTTAGCCTTAGCGGGAGGGCCGGCAGCCAAAAACATTCAGTACTTC. The V call is TRBV13, the J call TRBJ2-4, with TRBD2 identical over 11 bases. The CDR3 totals 19 residues. Germline CDR1 and CDR2: PRHDT and FYEKMQ (reference sequence). J was trimmed by 0 bases and V by 1 base; bases with no gene match: 8.

The rearrangement joins TRBV19 to TRBJ2-7, with D possibly TRBD1 on 6 matching bases. The CDR3 length is 13 residues. The V end was cut by 6 bases, the J end by 4 bases, with 13 bases between. Germline CDR1 LNHDA, CDR2 SQIVND (reference sequence). The CDR3 DNA reads TGTGCCAGTAGCGGACAGCTAGAGTACGAGCAGTACTTC. It encodes CASSGQLEYEQYF.

The V and J genes are TRBV5-1 and TRBJ2-1; possibly TRBD2 for D (6 bases). The CDR3 contains 14 residues. Trimming took off 6 bases at V and 5 bases at J, with 15 bases between the two ends. Looked up from germline, CDR1 is SGHRS and CDR2 is YFSETQ. The CDR3 DNA follows: TGCGCCAGCAACCTATTAGGGACTGACAATGAGCAGTTCTTC. This gives the protein CASNLLGTDNEQFF.

The CDR3 coding sequence is TGTGCCAGCAGCTCCTCGACAGCTACTTATGGCTACACCTTC. Residues: CASSSSTATYGYTF. This chain connects TRBV7-9 to TRBJ1-2; a weak D match, TRBD1 (5 bases). CDR3 length: 14 amino acids. CDR1 and CDR2 (germline): SEHNR, FQNEAQ (reference sequence). V lost 4 bases and J lost 5, with 14 bases in between.